This TCR beta chain was identified in a study of T cell responses to AZD1222 COVID-19 vaccine. Study-wide results and caveats: Nearly half of spike-specific TCRs reportedly go after variant regions that carry no mutations.

Assay: immunoSEQ multiplex PCR; the TCRdb copy retains only in-frame clones and omits some. The data show about 110,000 clones, 88% seen once. V lost 0 bases to trimming and J lost 4 bases, with 9 bases between them. In germline, CDR1 is LNHNV, CDR2 YYDKDF (reference sequence). The CDR3 runs 14 residues. A word on this clone: Its antigen is not identified.

The chain links TRBV15 to TRBJ1-1; D gene uncertain. Here the sequenced sample was peripheral blood, taken on day 0 of AZD1222 vaccination. This clonotype was sampled from an adult in good health. The CDR3 coding sequence is TGTGCCACCAGCAGAGATCGTCGTGGCACTGAAGCTTTCTTT. Encoded protein: CATSRDRRGTEAFF.